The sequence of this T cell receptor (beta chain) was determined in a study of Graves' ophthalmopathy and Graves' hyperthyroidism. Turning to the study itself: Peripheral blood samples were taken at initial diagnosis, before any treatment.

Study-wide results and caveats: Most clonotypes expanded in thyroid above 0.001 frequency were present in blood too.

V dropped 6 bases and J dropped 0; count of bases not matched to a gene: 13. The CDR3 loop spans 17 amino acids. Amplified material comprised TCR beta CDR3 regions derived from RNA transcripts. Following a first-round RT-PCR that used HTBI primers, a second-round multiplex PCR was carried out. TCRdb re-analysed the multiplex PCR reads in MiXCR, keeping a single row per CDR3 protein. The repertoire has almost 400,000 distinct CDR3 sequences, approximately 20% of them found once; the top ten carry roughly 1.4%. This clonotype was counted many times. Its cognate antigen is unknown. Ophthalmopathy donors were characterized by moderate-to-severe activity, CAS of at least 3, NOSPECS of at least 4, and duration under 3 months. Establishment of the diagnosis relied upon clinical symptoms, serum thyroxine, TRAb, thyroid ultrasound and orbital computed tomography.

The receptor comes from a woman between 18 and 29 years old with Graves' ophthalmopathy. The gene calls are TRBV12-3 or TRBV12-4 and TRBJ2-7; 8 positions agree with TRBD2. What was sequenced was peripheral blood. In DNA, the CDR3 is TGTGCCAGCAGGTCATATACGGGGGGGCTGACCTCCTACGAGCAGTACTTC. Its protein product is CASRSYTGGLTSYEQYF.